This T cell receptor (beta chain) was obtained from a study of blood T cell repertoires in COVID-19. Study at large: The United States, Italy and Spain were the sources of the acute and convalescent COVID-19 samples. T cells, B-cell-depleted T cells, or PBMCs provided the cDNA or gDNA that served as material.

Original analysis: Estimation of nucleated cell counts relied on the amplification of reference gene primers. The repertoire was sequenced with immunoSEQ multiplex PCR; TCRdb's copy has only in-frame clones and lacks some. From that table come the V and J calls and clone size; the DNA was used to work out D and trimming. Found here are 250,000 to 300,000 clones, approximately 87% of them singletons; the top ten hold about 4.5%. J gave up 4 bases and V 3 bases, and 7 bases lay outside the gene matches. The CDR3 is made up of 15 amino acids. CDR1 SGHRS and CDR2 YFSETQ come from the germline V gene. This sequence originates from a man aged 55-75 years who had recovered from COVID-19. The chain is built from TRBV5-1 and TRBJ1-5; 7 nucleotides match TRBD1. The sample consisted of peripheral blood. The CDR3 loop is CASSWRAGGNQPQHF. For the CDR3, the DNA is TGCGCCAGCAGCTGGAGGGCAGGGGGAAATCAGCCCCAGCATTTT.